The clone carrying this T cell receptor (beta chain) came up many times. The sample comes from a study of T cells in Graves' hyperthyroidism and ophthalmopathy. CDR1 is SGHTA and CDR2 is FQGNSA in the germline V gene. CDR3 size: 18 residues. V lost 3 bases and J 3 bases, leaving 24 bases between the germline ends. Authors of the study amplified TCR beta CDR3 regions from RNA transcripts. First-round RT-PCR of the TCR CDR3 relied on the HTBI primer set. MiXCR, applied by TCRdb to the multiplex PCR reads, yields one record per CDR3 protein. The sample lists approximately 220,000 distinct CDR3 sequences, about 16% seen once, with roughly two fifths in the top ten.

The source is a middle-aged man with Graves' hyperthyroidism. Source material: blood. The chain is built from TRBV7-2 and TRBJ2-7; D is possibly TRBD2 (6 bases). CDR3 amino acids: CASSLGGFGGQVVYEQYF. DNA of the CDR3: TGTGCCAGCAGCTTGGGGGGTTTTGGTGGGCAAGTTGTCTACGAGCAGTACTTC.